These T cell receptor beta chains were read from a single sample in a study of T-cell reconstitution after alpha-beta-depleted transplantation in children. TCRdb used MiXCR to reprocess the PCR reads, holding one entry per CDR3 protein. The sample consists of hundreds of thousands of distinct CDR3 sequences, around 13% of them appearing once. Sample: PBMCs, mostly from graft donor cells, taken 360 days after TCRalphabeta/CD19-depleted stem cell transplant. The receptors were gathered from a male patient aged 10-17 years who had a stem cell transplant for acute myeloid leukemia, so the T cells may come from the graft donor. The CDR3 runs from the conserved cysteine through the conserved F or W. Each record gives: D gene, clone size, V gene, J gene, CDR3 protein, CDR3 DNA. A D gene is named only where the DNA matches it firmly. Size values are once, few and many counts, or a class for expanded clones, and some rows have none.

.	many	TRBV27	TRBJ2-7	CASSLISASAFGEQYF	TGTGCCAGCAGTTTAATTTCGGCGTCGGCGTTTGGAGAGCAGTACTTC
.	many	TRBV29-1	TRBJ2-7	CSVAWESGSYEQYF	TGCAGCGTTGCGTGGGAAAGCGGATCCTACGAGCAGTACTTC
.	many	TRBV28	TRBJ1-2	CASSLSRGGYGYTF	TGTGCCAGCAGTTTATCCCGGGGCGGCTATGGCTACACCTTC
.	many	TRBV20-1	TRBJ1-2	CSANRDIYGYTF	TGCAGTGCTAACCGGGACATTTATGGCTACACCTTC
TRBD1	few	TRBV12-3/TRBV12-4	TRBJ1-5	CASSWTGDTQHF	TGTGCCAGCAGTTGGACAGGAGATACGCAGCATTTT
.	few	TRBV25-1	TRBJ2-7	CASSETMGGRGPSSHEQYF	TGTGCCAGCAGTGAAACGATGGGAGGAAGGGGGCCCTCCTCCCACGAGCAGTACTTC
.	few	TRBV12-3/TRBV12-4	TRBJ2-1	CASRVVGAEQFF	TGTGCCAGCAGGGTGGTTGGGGCTGAGCAGTTCTTC
.	few	TRBV7-9	TRBJ2-3	CASSLVSRNTDTQYF	TGTGCCAGCAGCTTAGTATCTAGGAACACAGATACGCAGTATTTT
.	.	TRBV28	TRBJ2-7	CASSLSPDGAYEQYF	TGTGCCAGCAGTTTATCACCCGACGGAGCCTACGAGCAGTACTTC
TRBD2	many	TRBV14	TRBJ2-7	CASSQVLAVSYEQYF	TGTGCCAGCAGCCAAGTACTAGCGGTCTCCTACGAGCAGTACTTC
.	few	TRBV29-1	TRBJ2-7	CSVVWTIGPEQYF	TGCAGCGTTGTGTGGACAATTGGACCCGAGCAGTACTTC
.	many	TRBV12-3/TRBV12-4	TRBJ1-1	CASSPRPMNAFF	TGTGCCAGCAGTCCCCGTCCTATGAATGCTTTCTTT
.	few	TRBV20-1	TRBJ2-7	CSARGFSDYEQYF	TGCAGTGCTAGGGGGTTCTCGGACTACGAGCAGTACTTC
TRBD2	many	TRBV28	TRBJ2-7	CASSPLTSGRTYEQYF	TGTGCCAGCAGTCCCCTAACTAGCGGGAGGACCTACGAGCAGTACTTC
.	few	TRBV6-5	TRBJ2-5	CASSYSSGVGTQYF	TGTGCCAGCAGTTACTCGTCAGGGGTCGGGACCCAGTACTTC
.	.	TRBV29-1	TRBJ2-2	CSVLGTPNTGELFF	TGCAGCGTTCTCGGGACTCCGAACACCGGGGAGCTGTTTTTT
TRBD2	few	TRBV11-1	TRBJ2-3	CASSFRPGTSGELDTQYF	TGTGCCAGCAGCTTTAGACCCGGGACTAGCGGGGAGCTGGATACGCAGTATTTT
TRBD2	few	TRBV12-3/TRBV12-4	TRBJ2-1	CASSLALGSGSSYNEQFF	TGTGCCAGCAGTTTAGCGCTCGGGAGCGGGAGCTCCTACAATGAGCAGTTCTTC
.	few	TRBV28	TRBJ2-7	CASSSPRPYEQYF	TGTGCCAGCAGTTCCCCCCGGCCCTACGAGCAGTACTTC
.	many	TRBV24-1	TRBJ2-3	CATSDRPGRTDTQYF	TGTGCCACCAGTGATCGGCCCGGCCGCACAGATACGCAGTATTTT
.	.	TRBV28	TRBJ2-7	CANSTKIRRDPIDEQYF	TGTGCCAACAGTACCAAAATAAGGCGGGACCCAATCGACGAGCAGTACTTC
TRBD2	.	TRBV5-1	TRBJ2-7	CASSPSGIHSYEQYF	TGCGCCAGCAGCCCCAGCGGGATCCACTCCTACGAGCAGTACTTC
.	.	TRBV18	TRBJ1-1	CASSPPDSGAEAFF	TGTGCCAGCTCACCACCAGACTCCGGAGCTGAAGCTTTCTTT
TRBD2	few	TRBV5-1	TRBJ2-7	CASSIGLVGHEQYF	TGCGCCAGCAGCATTGGACTAGTTGGCCACGAGCAGTACTTC
.	.	TRBV7-2	TRBJ2-1	CASSLARAEGYYNEQFF	TGTGCCAGCAGCTTAGCGCGAGCGGAGGGGTACTACAATGAGCAGTTCTTC
.	.	TRBV4-2	TRBJ2-7	CASSPSTDSSYEQYF	TGTGCCAGCAGCCCCTCGACGGACTCTTCCTACGAGCAGTACTTC
.	.	TRBV29-1	TRBJ2-4	CSVGDKNIQYF	TGCAGCGTTGGAGACAAAAACATTCAGTACTTC
TRBD2	.	TRBV4-3	TRBJ2-3	CASSPLAGGTQYF	TGCGCCAGCAGCCCCTTAGCGGGAGGTACGCAGTATTTT
.	.	TRBV10-3	TRBJ2-7	CATKPDSSYEQYF	TGTGCCACCAAACCGGACAGTTCCTACGAGCAGTACTTC
.	few	TRBV5-1	TRBJ2-7	CASSLVSGLDEQYF	TGCGCCAGCAGCTTGGTCTCAGGGCTCGACGAGCAGTACTTC
TRBD1	many	TRBV28	TRBJ2-4	CASSYRGTGKNIQYF	TGTGCCAGCAGTTATCGCGGGACAGGCAAAAACATTCAGTACTTC
.	few	TRBV28	TRBJ1-1	CASSLTPGSSNTEAFF	TGTGCCAGCAGTCTGACACCGGGCTCATCGAACACTGAAGCTTTCTTT
.	many	TRBV20-1	TRBJ1-5	CSAGFNQPQHF	TGCAGCGCCGGTTTCAATCAGCCCCAGCATTTT
.	few	TRBV6-2/TRBV6-3	TRBJ2-7	CASGVAYEQYF	TGTGCCAGCGGGGTTGCCTACGAGCAGTACTTC
.	many	TRBV12-3/TRBV12-4	TRBJ2-7	CASSRDRHEQYF	TGTGCCAGCAGCCGGGACCGACACGAGCAGTACTTC
.	many	TRBV20-1	TRBJ2-7	CSANNRSLAGVGSYEQYF	TGCAGTGCTAATAACAGGAGCCTAGCAGGGGTCGGCTCCTACGAGCAGTACTTC
.	few	TRBV29-1	TRBJ1-2	CSVPGLLVNDYGYTF	TGCAGCGTTCCGGGACTGTTGGTAAATGACTATGGCTACACCTTC
.	many	TRBV28	TRBJ1-6	CASSNEGGPNSPLHF	TGTGCCAGCAGCAATGAGGGAGGCCCTAATTCACCCCTCCACTTT
.	.	TRBV20-1	TRBJ2-7	CRDQGGYEQYF	TGCAGAGACCAAGGCGGGTACGAGCAGTACTTC
.	many	TRBV5-5	TRBJ2-7	CASSLDGLSYEQYF	TGTGCCAGCAGCCTGGACGGCCTCTCCTACGAGCAGTACTTC
.	many	TRBV28	TRBJ1-1	CASPPSGVIDTEAFF	TGTGCCAGCCCCCCATCAGGGGTGATAGACACTGAAGCTTTCTTT
TRBD1	few	TRBV29-1	TRBJ2-7	CSVGTGTGIYEQYF	TGCAGCGTTGGCACCGGGACAGGGATATACGAGCAGTACTTC
TRBD1	many	TRBV5-1	TRBJ2-5	CASRGGVLETQYF	TGCGCCAGCAGAGGGGGCGTGTTGGAGACCCAGTACTTC
.	.	TRBV6-1	TRBJ2-3	CASSRGTGAGDTQYF	TGTGCCAGCAGCAGGGGAACGGGAGCGGGAGATACGCAGTATTTT
.	.	TRBV20-1	TRBJ1-1	CCARDPRPESMNTEAFF	TGCTGTGCTAGAGACCCCCGCCCGGAGTCAATGAACACTGAAGCTTTCTTT
.	few	TRBV4-3	TRBJ2-7	CASSQAGYSYEQYF	TGCGCCAGCAGCCAGGCGGGGTATTCCTACGAGCAGTACTTC
TRBD2	.	TRBV11-2	TRBJ2-5	CASSLDGRQRLQETQYF	TGTGCCAGCAGCTTAGACGGGAGGCAGAGACTCCAAGAGACCCAGTACTTC
TRBD1	many	TRBV29-1	TRBJ2-7	CSVLPGTGGPYEQYF	TGCAGCGTCCTTCCCGGGACAGGGGGCCCCTACGAGCAGTACTTC
.	.	TRBV5-6	TRBJ2-1	CASTATYPYNEQFF	TGTGCCAGCACCGCGACTTACCCCTACAATGAGCAGTTCTTC
.	few	TRBV4-3	TRBJ2-7	CASSQVSGVSYEQYF	TGCGCCAGCAGCCAAGTTTCCGGGGTCTCCTACGAGCAGTACTTC
TRBD2	many	TRBV29-1	TRBJ2-1	CSVGGGTSGYNEQFF	TGCAGCGTTGGGGGGGGGACTAGCGGATACAATGAGCAGTTCTTC
TRBD1	.	TRBV10-3	TRBJ2-7	CAISAGQDYEQYF	TGTGCCATCAGTGCGGGACAGGATTACGAGCAGTACTTC
TRBD2	.	TRBV7-8	TRBJ2-2	CASIFVAGGGGELFF	TGTGCCAGCATCTTTGTAGCGGGAGGAGGCGGGGAGCTGTTTTTT